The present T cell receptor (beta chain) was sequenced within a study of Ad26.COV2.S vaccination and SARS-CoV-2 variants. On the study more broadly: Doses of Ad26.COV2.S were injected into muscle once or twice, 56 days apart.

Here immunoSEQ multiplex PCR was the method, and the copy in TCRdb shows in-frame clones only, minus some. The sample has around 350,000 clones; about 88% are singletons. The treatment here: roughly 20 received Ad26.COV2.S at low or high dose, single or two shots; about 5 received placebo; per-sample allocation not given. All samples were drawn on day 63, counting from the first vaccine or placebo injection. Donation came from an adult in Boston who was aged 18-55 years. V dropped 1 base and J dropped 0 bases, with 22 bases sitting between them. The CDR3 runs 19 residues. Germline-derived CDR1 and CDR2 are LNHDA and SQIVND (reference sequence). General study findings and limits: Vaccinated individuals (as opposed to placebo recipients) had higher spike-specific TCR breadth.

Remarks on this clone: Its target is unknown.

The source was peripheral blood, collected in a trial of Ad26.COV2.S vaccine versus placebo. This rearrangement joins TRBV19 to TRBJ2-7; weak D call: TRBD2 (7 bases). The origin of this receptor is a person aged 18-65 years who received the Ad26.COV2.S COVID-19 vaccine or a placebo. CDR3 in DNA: TGTGCCAGTAGTATAGTGTTTGGGGGGGCAGGAACCAACTCCTACGAGCAGTACTTC. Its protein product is CASSIVFGGAGTNSYEQYF.